This paragraph covers one TCR beta chain sequence. Its antigen is not known. The CDR3 is 17 residues long. V shed 2 bases and J shed 0 bases, with 14 bases lying between them. CDR1 and CDR2 (germline): MNHEY, SVGEGT. Method: immunoSEQ multiplex PCR; TCRdb's copy keeps in-frame clones and lacks some. The sample consists of approximately 150,000 clones, roughly nine tenths of them appearing once. This specimen comes from a study of T cell responses to AZD1222 COVID-19 vaccine. Study results and caveats: Possibly, clonal diversity was underestimated; donors were largely white British and included more females.

V is TRBV6-2 or TRBV6-3 and J is TRBJ2-1; D remains ambiguous. The material was peripheral blood, obtained 28 days after the second dose of the MenACWY control vaccine. The receptor's source is an adult who received the MenACWY meningococcal vaccine as a control. The CDR3 region is CASSYGETPSSYNEQFF. CDR3 coding DNA: TGTGCCAGCAGTTACGGAGAGACACCGAGCTCCTACAATGAGCAGTTCTTC.